This TCR beta chain came from a study of neurological immune-mediated disorders. The study's findings and limits: Healthy controls had more TCR clonal expansion than multiple sclerosis, which showed the least, whereas HTLV-1-associated myelopathy showed the most.

The time point was: longitudinal time-point 2. The unsorted libraries had their origin in 2 million PBMCs stored at -80 C. Every sequencing run returned over 200 million TCR-beta sequences, which were derived from 15-18 subjects. TCRdb reprocessed the 5' RACE reads via MiXCR and lists one record per CDR3 protein. The sample consists of approximately 82,000 distinct CDR3 sequences, roughly an eighth of them appearing once. At least ten counts were recorded for this clonotype. Its matching antigen is unknown. V lost 4 bases and J 6 bases, leaving 16 bases between the germline ends. The CDR3 is 14 residues long. CDR1 is MNHEY, CDR2 SMNVEV, per germline (reference sequence).

The receptor's source is a female donor with HTLV-1-associated myelopathy (HAM/TSP). The sequenced material came from PBMCs. The chain recombines TRBV27 with TRBJ2-7; a possible D gene is TRBD1 (8 bases). This chain's CDR3 is CASSSRQGRGEQYF. The CDR3 DNA follows: TGTGCCAGCAGTTCCCGACAGGGGAGGGGCGAGCAGTACTTC.